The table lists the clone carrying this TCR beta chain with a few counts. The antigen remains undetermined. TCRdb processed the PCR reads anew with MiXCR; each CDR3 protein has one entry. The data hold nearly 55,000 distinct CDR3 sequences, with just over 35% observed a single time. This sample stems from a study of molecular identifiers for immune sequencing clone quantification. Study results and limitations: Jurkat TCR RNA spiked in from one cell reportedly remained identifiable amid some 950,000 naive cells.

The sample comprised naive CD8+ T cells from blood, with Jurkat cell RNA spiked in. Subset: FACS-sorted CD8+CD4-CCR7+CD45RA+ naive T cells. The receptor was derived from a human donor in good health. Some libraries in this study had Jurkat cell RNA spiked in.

The CDR3 loop reads CSVDGQTYSDGYTF. Written as DNA, the CDR3 is TGCAGCGTTGACGGGCAGACTTATTCTGATGGCTACACCTTC. This chain joins TRBV29-1 and TRBJ1-2; D call uncertain. Per the germline V gene, CDR1 is SQVTM and CDR2 is ANQGSEA. Trimming stripped 3 bases from V and 6 bases from J, with 17 bases between. This CDR3 contains 14 residues.